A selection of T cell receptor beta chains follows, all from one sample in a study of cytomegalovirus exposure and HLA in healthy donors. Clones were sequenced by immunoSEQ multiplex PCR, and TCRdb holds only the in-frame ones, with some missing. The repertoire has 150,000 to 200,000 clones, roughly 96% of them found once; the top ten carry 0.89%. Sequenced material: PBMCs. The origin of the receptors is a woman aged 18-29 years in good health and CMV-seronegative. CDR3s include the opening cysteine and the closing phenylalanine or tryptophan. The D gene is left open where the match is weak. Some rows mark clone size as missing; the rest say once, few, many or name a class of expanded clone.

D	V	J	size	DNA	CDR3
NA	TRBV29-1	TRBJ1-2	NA	TGCAGCGTTGAAGACGGAGGAGTTTATGGCTACACCTTC	CSVEDGGVYGYTF
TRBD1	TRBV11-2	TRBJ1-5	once	TGTGCCAGCAGCTTAGAGGGACAGGCTGGTCAGCCCCAGCATTTT	CASSLEGQAGQPQHF
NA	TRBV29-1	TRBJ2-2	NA	TGCAGCGCCACAGGCATCGGGTACACCGGGGAGCTGTTTTTT	CSATGIGYTGELFF
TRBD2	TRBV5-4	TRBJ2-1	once	TGTGCCAGCAGCTCGATTAGCGGGCGCAATGAGCAGTTCTTC	CASSSISGRNEQFF
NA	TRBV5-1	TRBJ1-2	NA	TGCGCCAGCAGCTGGGGACCGGACAGTAACTATGGCTACACCTTC	CASSWGPDSNYGYTF
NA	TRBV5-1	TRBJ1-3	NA	TGCGCCAGCAGCCCCAGTGTCTCTGGAAACACCATATATTTT	CASSPSVSGNTIYF
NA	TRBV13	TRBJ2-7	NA	TGTGCCAGCAGCTTAGGCCCCACAGGGAAGGGCTCCTACGAGCAGTACTTC	CASSLGPTGKGSYEQYF
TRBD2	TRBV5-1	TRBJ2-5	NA	TGCGCCAGTAGCGGGGGGGACCAAGAGACCCAGTACTTC	CASSGGDQETQYF
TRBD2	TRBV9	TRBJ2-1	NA	TGTGCCAGCAGCATTAGCGGGGGACTCCATGAGCAGTTCTTC	CASSISGGLHEQFF
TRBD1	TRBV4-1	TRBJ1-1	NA	TGCGCCAGCAGCCATGGGGACAGCTCGAACACTGAAGCTTTCTTT	CASSHGDSSNTEAFF
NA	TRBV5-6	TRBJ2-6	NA	TGTGCCAGCAGCTCAAGACAGACGGTTAGCTCTGGGGCCAACGTCCTGACTTTC	CASSSRQTVSSGANVLTF
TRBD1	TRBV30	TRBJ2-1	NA	TGTGCCTGGAAAACCAGGACAGGGGAGAACAGGGGTGAGCAGTTCTTC	CAWKTRTGENRGEQFF
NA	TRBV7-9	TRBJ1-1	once	TGTGCCAGCAGCCCCCAGGCGGGGGCGAACACTGAAGCTTTCTTT	CASSPQAGANTEAFF
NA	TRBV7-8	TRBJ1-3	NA	TGTGCCAGCAGCTCAAACACGGGGGCTGGAAACACCATATATTTT	CASSSNTGAGNTIYF
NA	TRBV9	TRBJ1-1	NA	TGTGCCAGCAGCGTTAGGACAGCCACTGAAGCTTTCTTT	CASSVRTATEAFF
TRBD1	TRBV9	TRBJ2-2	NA	TGTGCCAGCAGCGTCACCGGGACAGGGAACACCGGGGAGCTGTTTTTT	CASSVTGTGNTGELFF
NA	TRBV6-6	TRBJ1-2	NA	TGTGCCAGCAGCGCCCCAGGGGCTAACTATGGCTACACCTTC	CASSAPGANYGYTF
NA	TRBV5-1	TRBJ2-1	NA	TGCGCCAGCAGCTGGGAACAGGCGGCCTACAATGAGCAGTTCTTC	CASSWEQAAYNEQFF
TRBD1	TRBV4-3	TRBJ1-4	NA	TGCGCCAGCAGCCAATCCCCGGGACAGGTTAATGAAAAACTGTTTTTT	CASSQSPGQVNEKLFF
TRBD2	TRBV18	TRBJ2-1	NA	TGTGCCAGCTCACCATTTTTAGCGGGGGCCTACAATGAGCAGTTCTTC	CASSPFLAGAYNEQFF
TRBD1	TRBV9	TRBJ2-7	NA	TGTGCCAGCAGCGCCTCGACAGGGTATGGCGAGCAGTACTTC	CASSASTGYGEQYF
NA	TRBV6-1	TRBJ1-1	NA	TGTGCCAGCACCGAGCCCCGGAACACTGAAGCTTTCTTT	CASTEPRNTEAFF
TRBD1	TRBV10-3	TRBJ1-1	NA	TGTGCCATCAGTCTGGACAGGGCCGCTGAAGCTTTCTTT	CAISLDRAAEAFF
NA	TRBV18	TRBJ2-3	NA	TGTGCCAGCTCACCACCGTCAGGACAGCCTACAGATACGCAGTATTTT	CASSPPSGQPTDTQYF
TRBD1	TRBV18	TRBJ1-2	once	TGTGCCAGCTCACAGGACAGGTCCTATGGCTACACCTTC	CASSQDRSYGYTF
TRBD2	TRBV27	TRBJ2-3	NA	TGTGCCAGCTTTACTCTAGCGGGGAGCGGCACAGATACGCAGTATTTT	CASFTLAGSGTDTQYF
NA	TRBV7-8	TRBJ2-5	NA	TGTGCCAGCAGCTTAGTGTCGGAGACCCAGTACTTC	CASSLVSETQYF
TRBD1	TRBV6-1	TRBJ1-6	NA	TGTGCCAGCAGGGACAGGTTAAATTCACCCCTCCACTTT	CASRDRLNSPLHF
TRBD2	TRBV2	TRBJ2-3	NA	TGTGCCAGCAGGGCTCGACTAGCGGGGGGGCTTAGGGATACGCAGTATTTT	CASRARLAGGLRDTQYF
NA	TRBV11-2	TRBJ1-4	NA	TGTGCCAGCAGCTCACCAGGGGCTGGGGAAAAACTGTTTTTT	CASSSPGAGEKLFF
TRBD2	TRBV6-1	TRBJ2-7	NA	TGTGCCAGCAGTGCCGGGACTAGCGGTGGTTCCTCCTACGAGCAGTACTTC	CASSAGTSGGSSYEQYF
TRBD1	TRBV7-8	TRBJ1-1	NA	TGTGCCAGCAGCTTAGCGGACAGGGGAGGCTTGGTAGCTTTCTTT	CASSLADRGGLVAFF
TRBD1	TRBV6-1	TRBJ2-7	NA	TGTGCCAGCAGTGAAGAGACAGGGTCGGCCTACGAGCAGTACTTC	CASSEETGSAYEQYF
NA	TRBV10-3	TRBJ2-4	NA	TGTGCCATCAGCGGGGGTGGCATTCAGTACTTC	CAISGGGIQYF